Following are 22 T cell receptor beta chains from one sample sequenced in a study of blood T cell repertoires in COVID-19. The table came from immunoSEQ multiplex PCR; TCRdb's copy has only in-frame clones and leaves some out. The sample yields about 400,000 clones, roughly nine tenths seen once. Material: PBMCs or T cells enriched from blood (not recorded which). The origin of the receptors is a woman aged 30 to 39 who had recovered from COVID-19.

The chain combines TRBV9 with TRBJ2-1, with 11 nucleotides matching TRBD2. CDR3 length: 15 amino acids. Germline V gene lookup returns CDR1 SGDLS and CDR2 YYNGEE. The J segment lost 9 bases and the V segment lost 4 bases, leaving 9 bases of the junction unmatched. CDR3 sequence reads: CASSLSASGRSEQFF. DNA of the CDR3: TGTGCCAGCAGCCTCAGCGCTAGCGGGAGGTCTGAGCAGTTCTTC. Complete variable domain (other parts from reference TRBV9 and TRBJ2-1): DSGVTQTPKHLITATGQRVTLRCSPRSGDLSVYWYQQSLDQGLQFLIQYYNGEERAKGNILERFSAQQFPDLHSELNLSSLELGDSALYFCASSLSASGRSEQFFGPGTRLTVL.

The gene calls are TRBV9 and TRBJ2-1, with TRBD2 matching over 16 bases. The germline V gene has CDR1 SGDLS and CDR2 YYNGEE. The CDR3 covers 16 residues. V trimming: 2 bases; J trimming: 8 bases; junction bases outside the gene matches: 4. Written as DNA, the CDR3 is TGTGCCAGCAGCGTGGGACTAGCGGGAGGGTCGGATGAGCAGTTCTTC. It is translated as CASSVGLAGGSDEQFF.

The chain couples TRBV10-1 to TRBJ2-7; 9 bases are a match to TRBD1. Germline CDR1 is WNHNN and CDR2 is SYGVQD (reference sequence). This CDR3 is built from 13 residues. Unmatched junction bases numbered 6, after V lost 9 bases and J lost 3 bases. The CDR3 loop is CASYRDRVYEQYF. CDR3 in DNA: TGCGCCAGTTACCGGGACAGGGTCTACGAGCAGTACTTC.

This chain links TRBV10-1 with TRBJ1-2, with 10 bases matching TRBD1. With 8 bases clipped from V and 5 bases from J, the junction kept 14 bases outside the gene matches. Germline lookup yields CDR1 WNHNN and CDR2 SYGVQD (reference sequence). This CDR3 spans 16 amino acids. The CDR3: CASSPIRDRGPYGYTF. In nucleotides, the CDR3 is TGCGCCAGCTCCCCAATCCGGGACAGGGGCCCTTATGGCTACACCTTC.

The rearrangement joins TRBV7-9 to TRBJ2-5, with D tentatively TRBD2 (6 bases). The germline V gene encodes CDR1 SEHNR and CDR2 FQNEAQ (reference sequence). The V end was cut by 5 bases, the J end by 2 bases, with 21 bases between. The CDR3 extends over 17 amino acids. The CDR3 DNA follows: TGTGCCAGCAGCGCCATTTGGAGGGAAGGAGGGCAAGAGACCCAGTACTTC. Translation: CASSAIWREGGQETQYF.

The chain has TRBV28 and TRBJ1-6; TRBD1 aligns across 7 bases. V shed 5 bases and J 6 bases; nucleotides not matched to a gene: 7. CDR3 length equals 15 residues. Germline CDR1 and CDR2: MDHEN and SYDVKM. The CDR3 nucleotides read TGTGCCAGCAGTCCGACAGGGTTTGGTAATTCACCCCTCCACTTT. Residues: CASSPTGFGNSPLHF.

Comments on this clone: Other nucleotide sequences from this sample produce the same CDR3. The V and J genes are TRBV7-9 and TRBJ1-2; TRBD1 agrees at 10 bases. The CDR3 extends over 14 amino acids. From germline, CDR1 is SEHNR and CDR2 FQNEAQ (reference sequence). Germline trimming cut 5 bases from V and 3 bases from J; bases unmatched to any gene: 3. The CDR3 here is CASSPGTGDYGYTF. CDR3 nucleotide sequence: TGTGCCAGCAGCCCTGGGACAGGGGACTATGGCTACACCTTC.

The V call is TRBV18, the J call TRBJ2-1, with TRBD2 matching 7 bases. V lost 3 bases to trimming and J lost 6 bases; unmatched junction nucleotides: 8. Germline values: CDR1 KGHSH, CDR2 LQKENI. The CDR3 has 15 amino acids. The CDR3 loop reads CASSPGGPGFNEQFF. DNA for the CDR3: TGTGCCAGCTCACCGGGAGGGCCGGGGTTCAATGAGCAGTTCTTC.

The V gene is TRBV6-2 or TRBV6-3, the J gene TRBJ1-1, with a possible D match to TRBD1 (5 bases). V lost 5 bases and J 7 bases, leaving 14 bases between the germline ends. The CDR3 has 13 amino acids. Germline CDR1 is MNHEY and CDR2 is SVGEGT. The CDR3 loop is CASSPTPGYEAFF. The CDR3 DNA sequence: TGTGCCAGCAGTCCGACCCCAGGGTATGAAGCTTTCTTT.

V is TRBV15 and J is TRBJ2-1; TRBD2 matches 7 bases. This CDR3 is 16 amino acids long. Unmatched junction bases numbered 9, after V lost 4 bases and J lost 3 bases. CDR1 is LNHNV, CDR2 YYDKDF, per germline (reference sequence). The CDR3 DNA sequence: TGTGCCACCAGCAAGGTAGCTCGGGGGGACTACAATGAGCAGTTCTTC. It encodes CATSKVARGDYNEQFF.

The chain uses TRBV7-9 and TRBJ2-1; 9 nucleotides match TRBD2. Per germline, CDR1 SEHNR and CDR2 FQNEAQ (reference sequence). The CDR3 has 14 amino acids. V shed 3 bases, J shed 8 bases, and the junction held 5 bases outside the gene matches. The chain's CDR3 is CASSFERGADEQFF. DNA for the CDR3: TGTGCCAGCAGCTTCGAGCGGGGGGCGGATGAGCAGTTCTTC.

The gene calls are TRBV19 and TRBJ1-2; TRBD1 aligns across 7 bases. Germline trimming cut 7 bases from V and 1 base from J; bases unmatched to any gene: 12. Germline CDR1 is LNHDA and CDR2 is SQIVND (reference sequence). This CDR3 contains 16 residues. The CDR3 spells CASNPTGSRFNYGYTF. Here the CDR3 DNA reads TGTGCCAGTAACCCGACAGGGTCCCGTTTTAACTATGGCTACACCTTC.

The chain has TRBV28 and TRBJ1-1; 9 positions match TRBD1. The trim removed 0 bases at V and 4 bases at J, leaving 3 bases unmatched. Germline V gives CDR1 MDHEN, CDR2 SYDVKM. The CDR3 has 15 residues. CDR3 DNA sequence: TGTGCCAGCAGTTTATGGACAGGGGGGGCCACTGAAGCTTTCTTT. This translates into CASSLWTGGATEAFF.

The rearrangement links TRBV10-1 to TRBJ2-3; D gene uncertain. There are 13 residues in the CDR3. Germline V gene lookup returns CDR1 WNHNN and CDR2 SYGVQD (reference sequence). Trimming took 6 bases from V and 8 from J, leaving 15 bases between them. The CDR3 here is CASSQAIAGTQYF. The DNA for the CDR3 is TGCGCCAGCAGCCAAGCTATAGCCGGTACGCAGTATTTT.

The CDR3 nucleotides read TGTGCCAGCAGCCCCTATAAGGGACTAGCGGCGCAGTATTTT. Its translation: CASSPYKGLAAQYF. The genes are TRBV9 and TRBJ2-3; 11 bases line up with TRBD2. Trimming removed 4 bases from V and 10 bases from J; junction bases left unmatched: 8. Germline loops: CDR1 SGDLS, CDR2 YYNGEE. The CDR3 covers 14 residues.

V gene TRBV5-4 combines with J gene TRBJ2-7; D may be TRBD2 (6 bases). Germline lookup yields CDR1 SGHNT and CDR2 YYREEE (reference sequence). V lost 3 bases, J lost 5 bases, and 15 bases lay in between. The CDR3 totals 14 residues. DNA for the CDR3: TGTGCCAGCAGCTCGGGCTACGGGAGACACGAGCAGTACTTC. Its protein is CASSSGYGRHEQYF.

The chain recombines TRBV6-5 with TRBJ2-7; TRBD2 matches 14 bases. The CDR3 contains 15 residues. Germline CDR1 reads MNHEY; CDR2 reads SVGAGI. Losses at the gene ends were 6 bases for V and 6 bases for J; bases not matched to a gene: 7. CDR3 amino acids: CASSAGLAGATEQYF. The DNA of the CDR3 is TGTGCCAGCAGCGCGGGACTAGCGGGAGCCACCGAGCAGTACTTC.

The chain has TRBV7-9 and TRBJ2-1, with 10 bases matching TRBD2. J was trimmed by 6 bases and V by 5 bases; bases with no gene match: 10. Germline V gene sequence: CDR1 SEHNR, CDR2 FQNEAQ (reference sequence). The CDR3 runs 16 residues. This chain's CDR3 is CASSHPSTSGPNEQFF. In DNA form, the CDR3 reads TGTGCCAGCAGCCACCCTTCGACTAGCGGGCCCAATGAGCAGTTCTTC.

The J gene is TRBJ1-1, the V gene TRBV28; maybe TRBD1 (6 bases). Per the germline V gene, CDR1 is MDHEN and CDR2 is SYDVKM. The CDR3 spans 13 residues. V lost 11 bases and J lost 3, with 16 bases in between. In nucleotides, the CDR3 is TGTGCCGTCTACCTAAGGGGGTACACTGAAGCTTTCTTT. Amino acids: CAVYLRGYTEAFF.

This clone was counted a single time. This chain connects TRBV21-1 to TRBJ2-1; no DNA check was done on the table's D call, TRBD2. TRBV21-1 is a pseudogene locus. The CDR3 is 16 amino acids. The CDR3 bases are TGTGCCAGTCCCACTGGAGCGGGGAGCTCCTACAATGAGCAGTTCTTC. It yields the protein CASPTGAGSSYNEQFF.

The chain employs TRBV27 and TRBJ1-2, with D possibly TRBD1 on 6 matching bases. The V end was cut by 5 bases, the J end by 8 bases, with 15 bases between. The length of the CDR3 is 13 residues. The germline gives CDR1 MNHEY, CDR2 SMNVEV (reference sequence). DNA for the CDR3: TGTGCCAGCAGTACAGGGAATGGTTGGGGCTACACCTTC. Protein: CASSTGNGWGYTF.

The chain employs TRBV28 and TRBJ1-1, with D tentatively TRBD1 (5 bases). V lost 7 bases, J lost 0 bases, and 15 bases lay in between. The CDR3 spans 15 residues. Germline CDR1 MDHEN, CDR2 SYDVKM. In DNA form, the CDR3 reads TGTGCCAGCACCCCACGGGAGGGGCTGAACACTGAAGCTTTCTTT. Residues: CASTPREGLNTEAFF.